Listed below are T cell receptor beta chains from one sample, sequenced in a study of blood T cell repertoires in COVID-19. Sequencing was performed with immunoSEQ multiplex PCR; in TCRdb, only in-frame clones are kept and a portion is missing. The data contain roughly 300,000 clones, around 90% of them seen just once; the ten biggest clones take up about a fifth. The sequencing sample was made of PBMCs or T cells enriched from blood (not recorded which). These receptors came from a woman aged 25 to 45 who had recovered from COVID-19. Each CDR3 is given with its conserved first and last residue. The D gene is left open where the match is weak. Expanded clones are given a class, and other clones once, few, many or no size at all.

D gene	clone size	V gene	J gene	CDR3 protein	CDR3 DNA
TRBD2	NA	TRBV28	TRBJ2-3	CASSPGGTSGRDTQYF	TGTGCCAGCAGCCCCGGAGGGACTAGCGGGAGAGATACGCAGTATTTT
TRBD1	NA	TRBV13	TRBJ2-7	CASSSYRGSAYEQYF	TGTGCCAGCAGCTCCTACAGGGGTTCAGCCTACGAGCAGTACTTC
TRBD2	NA	TRBV9	TRBJ2-3	CASSVVPSGGGTDTQYF	TGTGCCAGCAGCGTAGTCCCTAGCGGGGGGGGCACAGATACGCAGTATTTT
NA	NA	TRBV12-3/TRBV12-4	TRBJ2-5	CASSLWSQETQYF	TGTGCCAGCAGTTTATGGAGCCAAGAGACCCAGTACTTC
NA	NA	TRBV7-2	TRBJ1-2	CASSLPGQSLYTF	TGTGCCAGCAGCTTACCCGGACAGAGTCTCTACACCTTC
NA	NA	TRBV11-2	TRBJ1-5	CASSLAGDQPQHF	TGTGCCAGCAGCTTAGCGGGGGATCAGCCCCAGCATTTT
NA	NA	TRBV5-1	TRBJ2-7	CASSPVGGYEQYF	TGCGCCAGCAGCCCCGTAGGGGGCTACGAGCAGTACTTC
NA	NA	TRBV2	TRBJ2-1	CASSATRGGSYNEQFF	TGTGCCAGCAGTGCCACTAGGGGGGGCTCCTACAATGAGCAGTTCTTC
NA	NA	TRBV5-1	TRBJ1-6	CASSLSSFLDSPLHF	TGCGCCAGCAGCTTGTCCAGTTTTTTGGATTCACCCCTCCACTTT
NA	NA	TRBV15	TRBJ1-1	CATSRDHNTEAFF	TGTGCCACCAGCAGAGATCATAACACTGAAGCTTTCTTT
TRBD1	NA	TRBV4-1	TRBJ1-2	CASSLTGGQDGYTF	TGCGCCAGCAGCCTAACAGGGGGCCAGGATGGCTACACCTTC
NA	NA	TRBV6-5	TRBJ2-3	CASSYSSRVPTDTQYF	TGTGCCAGCAGTTACTCGAGCCGCGTCCCCACAGATACGCAGTATTTT
NA	NA	TRBV6-5	TRBJ1-6	CASRNGNGNSPLHF	TGTGCCAGCAGGAACGGAAACGGGAATTCACCCCTCCACTTT
NA	NA	TRBV5-1	TRBJ1-1	CASSVQENTEAFF	TGCGCCAGCAGCGTTCAGGAGAACACTGAAGCTTTCTTT
TRBD1	NA	TRBV30	TRBJ2-7	CAWEPGTGTYEQYF	TGTGCCTGGGAACCGGGGACAGGGACCTACGAGCAGTACTTC
NA	NA	TRBV11-3	TRBJ2-1	CASSLGEVNEQFF	TGTGCCAGCAGCTTAGGGGAGGTGAATGAGCAGTTCTTC
NA	NA	TRBV7-9	TRBJ1-5	CASSSRGGADQPQHF	TGTGCCAGCAGCTCGCGGGGGGGGGCGGATCAGCCCCAGCATTTT
TRBD2	once	TRBV5-4	TRBJ2-3	CASSLGLAGGGTDTQYF	TGTGCCAGCAGCTTGGGACTAGCGGGAGGGGGCACAGATACGCAGTATTTT
NA	NA	TRBV18	TRBJ1-5	CASSLTGANQPQHF	TGTGCCAGCTCACTCACAGGAGCCAATCAGCCCCAGCATTTT
NA	NA	TRBV30	TRBJ1-2	CAWSYGTAPNYGYTF	TGTGCCTGGAGTTACGGGACTGCCCCTAACTATGGCTACACCTTC
NA	NA	TRBV5-1	TRBJ1-1	CASSETGLRLDTEAFF	TGCGCCAGCAGCGAAACGGGTCTCCGTCTGGACACTGAAGCTTTCTTT
TRBD1	NA	TRBV6-1	TRBJ1-3	CASSEGQGAGNTIYF	TGTGCCAGCAGTGAGGGACAGGGGGCTGGAAACACCATATATTTT
TRBD1	NA	TRBV11-1	TRBJ2-1	CASSPRDSFNEQFF	TGTGCCAGCAGCCCACGGGACAGTTTTAATGAGCAGTTCTTC
NA	NA	TRBV24-1	TRBJ1-5	CATSPTGGQQPQHF	TGTGCCACCAGCCCAACGGGGGGGCAACAGCCCCAGCATTTT
NA	NA	TRBV7-8	TRBJ1-2	CASSSLGGGAGYTF	TGTGCCAGCAGCTCCCTGGGAGGGGGAGCTGGCTACACCTTC
NA	NA	TRBV18	TRBJ2-7	CASSPPGGGFYEQYF	TGTGCCAGCTCACCACCGGGAGGGGGTTTCTACGAGCAGTACTTC
NA	NA	TRBV15	TRBJ2-2	CATSRPFLANTGELFF	TGTGCCACCAGCAGACCCTTTTTAGCGAACACCGGGGAGCTGTTTTTT
NA	NA	TRBV5-6	TRBJ2-1	CASSLVTFRRGPRYNEQFF	TGTGCCAGCAGCTTGGTGACGTTTCGCAGGGGACCCCGTTACAATGAGCAGTTCTTC
NA	NA	TRBV6-5	TRBJ1-6	CASSWSGFGNSPLHF	TGTGCCAGCAGTTGGTCAGGGTTTGGAAATTCACCCCTCCACTTT
TRBD1	NA	TRBV27	TRBJ1-6	CASSLSAGTGGSSPLHF	TGTGCCAGCAGTTTATCCGCCGGGACAGGGGGTTCATCACCCCTCCACTTT
NA	NA	TRBV7-9	TRBJ2-5	CASSLSGQTQYF	TGTGCCAGCAGCCTGAGCGGGCAGACCCAGTACTTC
NA	NA	TRBV15	TRBJ2-2	CATSREIPGGELFF	TGTGCCACCAGCAGAGAGATTCCAGGCGGGGAGCTGTTTTTT
TRBD1	NA	TRBV19	TRBJ1-2	CASSMGQGRVNYGYTF	TGTGCCAGTAGTATGGGACAGGGGAGAGTTAACTATGGCTACACCTTC
NA	NA	TRBV28	TRBJ1-5	CASQTGGSNQPQHF	TGTGCCAGCCAGACGGGGGGTAGCAATCAGCCCCAGCATTTT
TRBD2	NA	TRBV28	TRBJ2-1	CASSFGLAGYNEQFF	TGTGCCAGCAGTTTCGGACTAGCGGGTTACAATGAGCAGTTCTTC
TRBD1	NA	TRBV10-3	TRBJ1-3	CAISAGQGGNTIYF	TGTGCCATCAGTGCCGGACAGGGAGGAAACACCATATATTTT